The next 20 T cell receptor beta chains were all read from a single sample in a study of vaccination and CD4 T cells after COVID-19. Treatment described: 10-day PBMC culture with coronavirus spike peptide pools or control peptides (ViraFEST assay). These receptors have no known antigen. Sequenced with the Oncomine TCR Beta short-read assay was DNA taken from cultured CD4+ T cells. TCRdb itself ran the PCR reads through MiXCR, one entry per CDR3 protein. The table records 9,900 or so distinct CDR3 sequences, 54% of them present only once. The specimen sequenced was CD4+ T cells from blood, cultured in vitro. The origin of the receptors is a human donor who had recovered from COVID-19.

This clonotype was seen a few times. This chain links TRBV19 with TRBJ2-7, with D unresolved. The germline V and J ends were trimmed by 5 bases and 0 bases, with 14 bases remaining between them. Germline V gene sequence: CDR1 LNHDA, CDR2 SQIVND (reference sequence). CDR3 length equals 15 residues. CDR3 region: CASSPRMTHSYEQYF. The CDR3 DNA reads as TGTGCCAGTAGTCCCCGAATGACACACTCCTACGAGCAGTACTTC.

CDR3 residues: CASVLTGGSYNEQFF. CDR3 DNA: TGTGCCAGCGTATTAACAGGGGGCTCCTACAATGAGCAGTTCTTC. V and J are TRBV6-2 or TRBV6-3 and TRBJ2-1; 8 bases match TRBD1. V lost 8 bases and J lost 0; bases outside the gene matches: 6. The CDR3 covers 15 residues. From germline, CDR1 is MNHEY and CDR2 SVGEGT.

This chain connects TRBV7-2 to TRBJ1-3; 8 bases line up with TRBD1. The trim removed 5 bases at V and 2 bases at J, leaving 5 bases unmatched. The CDR3 spans 15 residues. CDR1 SGHTA and CDR2 FQGNSA come from the germline V gene. This chain's CDR3 is CASSAHRGTGNTIYF. In DNA form, the CDR3 reads TGTGCCAGCAGCGCACACAGGGGGACTGGAAACACCATATATTTT.

The chain is built from TRBV30 and TRBJ2-3, with 10 bases matching TRBD2. Germline V CDR1 and CDR2: GTSNPN, SVGIG (reference sequence). The CDR3 loop spans 16 amino acids. The junction had 6 bases not matched to a gene; V was cut back by 3 bases and J by 0 bases. CDR3 DNA: TGTGCCTGGAGCGGCCTAGCGGGAGCTAGCACAGATACGCAGTATTTT. This codes for CAWSGLAGASTDTQYF. The variable domain in full, with the rest retrieved from reference TRBV30 and TRBJ2-3, is SQTIHQWPATLVQPVGSPLSLECTVEGTSNPNLYWYRQAAGRGLQLLFYSVGIGQISSEVPQNLSASRPQDRQFILSSKKLLLSDSGFYLCAWSGLAGASTDTQYFGPGTRLTVL.

The chain links TRBV30 to TRBJ2-7; 7 bases match TRBD1. Germline values: CDR1 GTSNPN, CDR2 SVGIG (reference sequence). V gave up 5 bases and J gave up 2 bases; unmatched junction bases: 6. The CDR3 contains 13 residues. The CDR3 DNA is TGTGCCTGGGGCGTGCAGGGGGCCTACGAGCAGTACTTC. Encoded protein: CAWGVQGAYEQYF.

The chain employs TRBV19 and TRBJ2-7; 8 nucleotides agree with TRBD2. The J segment lost 1 base and the V segment lost 3 bases, leaving 5 bases of the junction unmatched. Germline CDR1 reads LNHDA; CDR2 reads SQIVND (reference sequence). This CDR3 has 15 residues. The CDR3 DNA reads as TGTGCCAGTAGTATGGCACTAGCGGCATCCTACGAGCAGTACTTC. This encodes CASSMALAASYEQYF.

The chain has TRBV2 and TRBJ1-1, with D possibly TRBD1 on 5 matching bases. Trimming shortened V by 6 bases and J by 0 bases, and 14 bases separated the two germline ends. The CDR3 totals 15 residues. The V gene's germline CDR1 is SNHLY and CDR2 FYNNEI. CDR3 sequence: CASSLDRGLNTEAFF. As DNA, the CDR3 is TGTGCCAGCAGCCTCGACAGAGGCCTGAACACTGAAGCTTTCTTT.

The gene calls are TRBV24-1 and TRBJ1-2, with a tentative D call TRBD1 (5 bases). Trimming took 5 bases from V and 4 from J, leaving 10 bases between them. The CDR3 is made up of 13 amino acids. Germline V lookup: CDR1 KGHDR, CDR2 SFDVKD. CDR3 loop: CATSAGYGYGYTF. The DNA of the CDR3 is TGTGCCACCAGTGCAGGGTACGGCTATGGCTACACCTTC.

The chain carries TRBV6-1 and TRBJ2-1; D gene unclear. This CDR3 region has 12 residues. Trimming removed 7 bases at V and 6 bases at J, with 10 bases between. CDR1 and CDR2 from the germline V gene are MNHNS and SASEGT. CDR3 DNA: TGTGCCAGCAAAAACGGGCCCAATGAGCAGTTCTTC. It yields the protein CASKNGPNEQFF.

The chain is built from TRBV29-1 and TRBJ1-2, with D possibly being TRBD1 (5 bases). Trimming shortened V by 6 bases and J by 7 bases, and 15 bases separated the two germline ends. The CDR3 length is 12 residues. Germline loops: CDR1 SQVTM, CDR2 ANQGSEA. The CDR3: CSVDTDFTGYTF. CDR3 coding DNA: TGCAGCGTGGACACGGATTTTACTGGCTACACCTTC.

The DNA of the CDR3 is TGTGCCAGCAGTTACGCCCAGAGGGGTGAACAGCAAGCTTTCTTT. This sequence encodes CASSYAQRGEQQAFF. The chain links TRBV6-5 to TRBJ1-1; D may be TRBD1 (5 bases). The V gene's germline CDR1 is MNHEY and CDR2 SVGAGI. Trimming stripped 2 bases from V and 9 bases from J, with 19 bases between. CDR3 length equals 15 residues.

This clonotype rates as large (0.1 to 1%). The V and J genes are TRBV29-1 and TRBJ1-2; D may be TRBD1 (6 bases). This CDR3 contains 11 residues. V lost 7 bases to trimming and J lost 8 bases, with 14 bases between them. Germline-derived CDR1 and CDR2 are SQVTM and ANQGSEA. This chain's CDR3 is CSAGGFGGYTF. DNA of the CDR3: TGCAGCGCTGGGGGCTTCGGGGGCTACACCTTC.

This clonotype has more than one count but fewer than ten. The rearrangement joins TRBV6-5 to TRBJ1-3; D is perhaps TRBD1 (5 bases). V lost 4 bases to trimming and J lost 0 bases, with 10 bases between them. CDR3 size: 15 residues. CDR1 is MNHEY and CDR2 is SVGAGI in the germline V gene. The CDR3 protein is CASSWSGTSGNTIYF. CDR3 DNA: TGTGCCAGCAGTTGGTCAGGGACCTCTGGAAACACCATATATTTT.

The V gene is TRBV6-1, the J gene TRBJ1-6, with 10 positions matching TRBD1. Germline trimming cut 6 bases from V and 5 bases from J; bases unmatched to any gene: 7. The length of the CDR3 is 16 residues. Looked up from germline, CDR1 is MNHNS and CDR2 is SASEGT. Here the CDR3 reads CASRSGQGFDNSPLHF. Written as DNA, the CDR3 is TGTGCCAGCAGATCGGGACAGGGGTTTGATAATTCACCCCTCCACTTT.

This clonotype has more than one count but fewer than ten. The chain couples TRBV19 to TRBJ2-1; 12 bases line up with TRBD2. CDR1 is LNHDA, CDR2 SQIVND, per germline (reference sequence). CDR3 length: 15 residues. J gave up 12 bases and V 6 bases, and 12 bases lay outside the gene matches. The CDR3 is CASRGTSGRSGRQFF. In DNA form, the CDR3 reads TGTGCCAGTAGGGGAACTAGCGGGAGGTCTGGGCGGCAGTTCTTC.

The V call is TRBV7-2, the J call TRBJ1-1; a weak D match, TRBD1 (6 bases). CDR1 is SGHTA, CDR2 FQGNSA, per germline. V was clipped by 1 base and J by 6 bases, with 15 bases between them. This CDR3 region has 15 residues. In nucleotides, the CDR3 is TGTGCCAGCAGCTTAGAAGTTGGCGGGGGCGCTGAAGCTTTCTTT. Translated: CASSLEVGGGAEAFF.

This clonotype was seen a few times. The chain combines TRBV5-4 with TRBJ2-5; 10 bases match TRBD2. The J segment lost 0 bases and the V segment lost 0 bases, leaving 11 bases of the junction unmatched. Germline CDR1 and CDR2: SGHNT and YYREEE (reference sequence). The CDR3 runs 19 residues. The CDR3 loop reads CASSLASGLAELYQETQYF. For the CDR3, the DNA is TGTGCCAGCAGCTTGGCGTCCGGACTAGCGGAATTGTACCAAGAGACCCAGTACTTC.

This chain connects TRBV4-1 to TRBJ1-6; a weak D match, TRBD1 (6 bases). Germline values: CDR1 MGHRA, CDR2 YSYEKL. Trimming removed 3 bases at V and 7 bases at J, with 25 bases between. The CDR3 length is 19 residues. Written as DNA, the CDR3 is TGCGCCAGCAGCCAGGAACCAAAACAGGGCTTCATCCTCAATTCACCCCTCCACTTT. Amino acid sequence: CASSQEPKQGFILNSPLHF.

CDR3 protein: CASSDLPNTEAFF. CDR3 nucleotide sequence: TGTGCCAGCAGTGATCTGCCGAACACTGAAGCTTTCTTT. The gene calls are TRBV6-1 and TRBJ1-1; D is unresolved. The V and J ends lost 3 bases and 1 base respectively, with 6 bases between them. The CDR3 length is 13 residues. Per germline, CDR1 MNHNS and CDR2 SASEGT.

The CDR3 is CASRLTANTEAFF. The DNA of the CDR3 is TGTGCCAGCAGACTGACAGCCAACACTGAAGCTTTCTTT. The chain recombines TRBV2 with TRBJ1-1, with a possible D match to TRBD1 (5 bases). Per the germline V gene, CDR1 is SNHLY and CDR2 is FYNNEI. Deletions cut 6 bases from V and 2 bases from J, with 10 bases between. The CDR3 is made up of 13 amino acids.